What follows are 5 T cell receptor beta chains derived from one specimen sequenced in a study of T cell repertoires in cytomegalovirus infection. TCRdb ran MiXCR on the reads and lists one entry per CDR3 protein. The sample holds about 250,000 distinct CDR3 sequences, approximately 13% seen once. Sequenced input: PBMCs. These TCRs come from a human donor in good health (CMV status not recorded). Some clones in this sample may be carry-over from other donors' samples.

In this sample, this clonotype turned up many times. The CDR3 DNA follows: TGTGCCACCCACGTTCTCAGGGGGCGCGATCGCTACACCTTC. Encoded protein: CATHVLRGRDRYTF. This chain uses TRBV7-2 with TRBJ1-2; 8 positions match TRBD1. CDR1 is SGHTA, CDR2 FQGNSA, per germline. This CDR3 is built from 14 residues. Trimming took 10 bases from V and 9 from J; bases not matched to a gene: 16.

This clonotype appeared many times. This chain uses TRBV10-3 with TRBJ1-5; D is undetermined. V was trimmed by 1 base and J by 1 base, leaving 14 bases between them. This CDR3 region has 17 residues. Germline V gene data show CDR1 as ENHRY and CDR2 as SYGVKD. DNA of the CDR3: TGTGCCATCAGTGAGTGGGGATTCGGTGAGAGCAATCAGCCCCAGCATTTT. This translates into CAISEWGFGESNQPQHF.

The J gene is TRBJ2-6, the V gene TRBV19, with D maybe TRBD1 (5 bases). This CDR3 is built from 15 residues. The V gene lost 6 bases and the J gene lost 3 bases, with 12 bases spanning the gap. CDR1 is LNHDA, CDR2 SQIVND, per germline (reference sequence). CDR3 nucleotides: TGTGCCAGTAGGGAAACAGGTCGTGGGGCCAACGTCCTGACTTTC. Protein sequence: CASRETGRGANVLTF.

The table lists this clonotype with many counts. This chain joins TRBV6-2 or TRBV6-3 and TRBJ2-1; 7 bases map to TRBD2. V shed 2 bases, J shed 0 bases, and the junction held 13 bases outside the gene matches. This CDR3 comprises 19 residues. Germline CDR1 MNHEY, CDR2 SVGEGT. The CDR3 sequence is CASSYGRSWGGNSYNEQFF. The CDR3 DNA reads TGTGCCAGCAGTTACGGCCGTAGTTGGGGGGGGAACTCCTACAATGAGCAGTTCTTC.

This clonotype was seen more than once but under ten times. The rearrangement uses TRBV20-1 and TRBJ2-3, with 10 bases lining up with TRBD1. The CDR3 runs to 14 residues. CDR1 DFQATT and CDR2 SNEGSKA come from the germline V gene (reference sequence). Germline trimming cut 6 bases from V and 2 bases from J; bases unmatched to any gene: 5. The CDR3 nucleotides are TGCAGTGCAGTGGGACAGGGGCACACAGATACGCAGTATTTT. Its protein is CSAVGQGHTDTQYF.